Detailed here is one TCR beta chain. Its cognate antigen is unknown. The junction had 4 bases not matched to a gene; V was cut back by 4 bases and J by 5 bases. Germline CDR1 is SGHAT and CDR2 is FQNNGV. CDR3 length: 13 residues. This entry belongs to a study of OX40 agonist ivuxolimab in advanced cancers. Study information: Recorded diagnoses for dose-escalation patients were hepatocellular carcinoma, melanoma, renal cell or head and neck cancer. General observations from the study: Among the nonresponders, some also had low normalized T-cell clonal expansion. With doses of 0.1 to 3.0 mg/kg, CD4+ and CD8+ blood T cells had undergone clonal expansion by week 6.

Anyone with autoimmune disease history or systemic immunosuppression was excluded. Data came from immunoSEQ multiplex PCR; TCRdb stores just in-frame clones and leaves some out. The table has roughly 25,000 clones, 80% to 85% seen once. V usage is TRBV11-2 and J usage is TRBJ1-2, with 7 bases aligning to TRBD1. This clonotype was obtained from an adult with an advanced solid tumor such as melanoma, head and neck, liver or kidney cancer. This material consisted of CD4+ or CD8+ T cells sorted from blood, taken in a trial of the OX40 agonist ivuxolimab. The CDR3 coding sequence is TGTGCCAGCAGCTCCGGGACAGCTTATGGCTACACCTTC. Protein sequence: CASSSGTAYGYTF.